This T cell receptor (beta chain) was sequenced for a study of CD8+CD57+ T cells in acquired aplastic anemia. The template used for profiling TCR beta VDJ and CDR3 was genomic DNA. TCRdb recomputed calls from the reads with MiXCR, one row per CDR3 protein. The sample lists some 150,000 distinct CDR3 sequences; more than 45% were seen once. CD8+CD57+ cell expansion had been shown by flow cytometry in patients chosen for sequencing. Each patient had severe acquired aplastic anemia. Sequencing was carried out using sorted CD4+, CD8+, or CD8+CD57+ T cells (not recorded which) from PBMCs. This TCR was sampled from a human donor with aplastic anemia.

In DNA, the CDR3 is TGTGCCAGCAGCTTAGTGGCAGGTGGAAATTCACCCCTCCACTTT. Translated, it gives CASSLVAGGNSPLHF. The rearrangement joins TRBV7-2 to TRBJ1-6; D is undetermined. CDR1 SGHTA and CDR2 FQGNSA come from the germline V gene. Trimming removed 1 base from V and 7 bases from J, with 11 bases in between. The CDR3 consists of 15 residues. The whole variable domain, filled in from reference TRBV7-2 and TRBJ1-6, reads GAGVSQSPSNKVTEKGKDVELRCDPISGHTALYWYRQSLGQGLEFLIYFQGNSAPDKSGLPSDRFSAERTGGSVSTLTIQRTQQEDSAVYLCASSLVAGGNSPLHFGNGTRLTVT.